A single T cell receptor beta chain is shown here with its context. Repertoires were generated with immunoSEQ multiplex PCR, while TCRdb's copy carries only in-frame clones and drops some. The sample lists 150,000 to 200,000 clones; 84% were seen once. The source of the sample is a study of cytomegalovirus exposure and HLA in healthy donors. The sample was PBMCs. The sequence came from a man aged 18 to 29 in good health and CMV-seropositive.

For the CDR3, the DNA is TGTGCCAGCAGTTTTACGAGAGGGACAGGCGAACAAGCTTTCTTT. Translating it yields CASSFTRGTGEQAFF. The rearrangement joins TRBV27 to TRBJ1-1; 8 positions match TRBD1. V shed 3 bases and J 9 bases; nucleotides not matched to a gene: 12. The CDR3 is made up of 15 amino acids. The germline CDR1 and CDR2 sequences are MNHEY and SMNVEV (reference sequence).